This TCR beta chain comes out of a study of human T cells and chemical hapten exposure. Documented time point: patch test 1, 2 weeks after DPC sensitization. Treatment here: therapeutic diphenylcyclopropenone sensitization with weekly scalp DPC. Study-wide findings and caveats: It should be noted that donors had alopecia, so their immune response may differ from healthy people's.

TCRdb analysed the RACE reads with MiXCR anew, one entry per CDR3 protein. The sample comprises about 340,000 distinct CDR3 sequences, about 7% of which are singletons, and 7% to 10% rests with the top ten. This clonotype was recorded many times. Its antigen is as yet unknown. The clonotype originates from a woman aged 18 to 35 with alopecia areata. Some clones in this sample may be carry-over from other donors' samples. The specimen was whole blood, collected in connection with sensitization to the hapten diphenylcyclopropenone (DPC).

The CDR3 protein is CASSYPRPDQPQHF. CDR3 nucleotides: TGTGCCAGCAGTTACCCACGCCCGGATCAGCCCCAGCATTTT. This chain uses TRBV6-2 or TRBV6-3 with TRBJ1-5; D is unresolved. The V gene's germline CDR1 is MNHEY and CDR2 SVGEGT. This CDR3 comprises 14 residues. Trimming took off 2 bases at V and 5 bases at J, with 10 bases between the two ends.